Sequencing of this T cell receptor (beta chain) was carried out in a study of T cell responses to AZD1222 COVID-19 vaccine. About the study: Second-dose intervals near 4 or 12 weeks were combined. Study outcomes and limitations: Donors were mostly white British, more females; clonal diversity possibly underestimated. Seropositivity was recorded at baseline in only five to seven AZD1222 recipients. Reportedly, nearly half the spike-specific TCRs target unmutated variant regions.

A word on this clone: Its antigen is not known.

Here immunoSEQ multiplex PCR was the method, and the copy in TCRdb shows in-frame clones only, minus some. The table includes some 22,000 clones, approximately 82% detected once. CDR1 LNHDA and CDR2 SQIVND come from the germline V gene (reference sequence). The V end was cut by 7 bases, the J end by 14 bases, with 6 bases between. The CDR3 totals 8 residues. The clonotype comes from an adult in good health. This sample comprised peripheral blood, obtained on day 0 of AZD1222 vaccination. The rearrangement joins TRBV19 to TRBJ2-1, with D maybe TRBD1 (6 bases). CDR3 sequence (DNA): TGTGCCAGTACAGGGGAGTTCTTC. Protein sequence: CASTGEFF.